The 16 T cell receptor beta chains below come from one sample, sequenced in a study of blood T cell repertoires in COVID-19. Generated by immunoSEQ multiplex PCR, the TCRdb table keeps only in-frame clones and is missing some. Among approximately 110,000 clones, about 88% were seen once, and the ten largest hold over 2%. Material: peripheral blood. The source of these receptors is a human donor in a cohort sampled during active COVID-19.

The rearrangement joins TRBV15 to TRBJ2-5; TRBD2 matches at 7 bases. Germline V lookup: CDR1 LNHNV, CDR2 YYDKDF (reference sequence). This CDR3 comprises 16 residues. Trimming cost V 7 bases and J 0 bases; bases outside gene matches: 11. CDR3 coding DNA: TGTGCCACCATCCGAGGGGCTAGCGGAAACCAAGAGACCCAGTACTTC. It is translated as CATIRGASGNQETQYF.

The J gene is TRBJ1-1, the V gene TRBV30; a weak D match, TRBD1 (6 bases). The CDR3 consists of 13 residues. V was clipped by 0 bases and J by 6 bases, with 11 bases between them. Germline V gives CDR1 GTSNPN, CDR2 SVGIG (reference sequence). The CDR3 here is CAWSVLRGPEAFF. The CDR3 bases are TGTGCCTGGAGTGTACTCAGGGGCCCTGAAGCTTTCTTT.

This clone was seen only once. V is TRBV28 and J is TRBJ2-3; D possibly corresponds to TRBD1 (6 bases). The CDR3 totals 14 residues. V was trimmed by 3 bases and J by 2 bases, leaving 9 bases between them. Germline CDR1 is MDHEN and CDR2 is SYDVKM. CDR3 bases: TGTGCCAGCAGTTTTTACAGGGACACAGATACGCAGTATTTT. Translating it yields CASSFYRDTDTQYF.

The rearrangement joins TRBV7-2 to TRBJ2-1, with D unresolved. The CDR3 contains 16 residues. CDR1 and CDR2 (germline): SGHTA, FQGNSA. Trimming took off 2 bases at V and 0 bases at J, with 11 bases between the two ends. The CDR3 DNA sequence: TGTGCCAGCAGCTTATCAGGTGCCAGCTCCTACAATGAGCAGTTCTTC. Translated, it gives CASSLSGASSYNEQFF.

V is TRBV7-7 and J is TRBJ2-3; possible D gene TRBD2, 6 bases. The germline gives CDR1 SSHAT, CDR2 FNYEAQ (reference sequence). V gave up 1 base and J gave up 2 bases, with 10 bases separating them. The CDR3 covers 15 residues. The CDR3 spells CASSLDGGPTDTQYF. The DNA for the CDR3 is TGTGCCAGCAGCTTAGACGGGGGACCCACAGATACGCAGTATTTT.

The chain combines TRBV28 with TRBJ1-5, with TRBD1 identical over 9 bases. The CDR3 sequence is 13 residues long. Germline lookup yields CDR1 MDHEN and CDR2 SYDVKM. V lost 9 bases to trimming and J lost 3 bases; unmatched junction nucleotides: 3. CDR3 nucleotide sequence: TGTGCCAGGCGGACAGGGGACAATCAGCCCCAGCATTTT. Translation: CARRTGDNQPQHF. Full variable domain (missing parts from reference TRBV28 and TRBJ1-5): DVKVTQSSRYLVKRTGEKVFLECVQDMDHENMFWYRQDPGLGLRLIYFSYDVKMKEKGDIPEGYSVSREKKERFSLILESASTNQTSMYLCARRTGDNQPQHFGDGTRLSIL.

The chain couples TRBV5-8 to TRBJ1-4; D possibly corresponds to TRBD1 (6 bases). CDR3 size: 14 residues. Looked up from germline, CDR1 is SGHTS and CDR2 is YDEGEE. V lost 3 bases to trimming and J lost 8 bases, with 14 bases between them. CDR3 DNA sequence: TGTGCCAGCAGCTGGGGACATCCGGGGGAAAAACTGTTTTTT. Protein sequence: CASSWGHPGEKLFF.

CDR3 sequence: CASSLSLAGGTGELFF. CDR3 in DNA: TGTGCCAGCAGCCTCTCCCTAGCGGGGGGCACCGGGGAGCTGTTTTTT. The V call is TRBV6-2 or TRBV6-3, the J call TRBJ2-2, with 11 bases aligning to TRBD2. Trimming took 6 bases from V and 4 from J; bases not matched to a gene: 7. Per germline, CDR1 MNHEY and CDR2 SVGEGT. The CDR3 has 16 residues.

This chain joins TRBV30 and TRBJ2-6, with D possibly being TRBD1 (6 bases). Trimming pared 1 base from V and 8 bases from J, leaving 15 bases between. The CDR3 is 15 amino acids. CDR1 is GTSNPN, CDR2 SVGIG, per germline (reference sequence). CDR3 in amino acids: CAWSDRVSVTNVLTF. DNA of the CDR3: TGTGCCTGGAGTGACAGGGTATCCGTAACCAACGTCCTGACTTTC.

This clone occurred a few times. The CDR3 reads CASRGSGANVLTF. The CDR3 nucleotides read TGTGCCAGCCGGGGGTCTGGGGCCAACGTCCTGACTTTC. V is TRBV7-3 and J is TRBJ2-6; tentatively, D is TRBD2 (6 bases). V shed 8 bases and J shed 1 base, with 6 bases lying between them. Germline CDR1 SGHTA, CDR2 FQGTGA. The CDR3 is made up of 13 amino acids.

J is TRBJ2-3 and V is TRBV5-1, with TRBD2 as a possible D gene (5 bases). With 4 bases removed from V and 4 bases from J, the gap between germline ends came to 10 bases. The V gene's germline CDR1 is SGHRS and CDR2 YFSETQ. The CDR3 is 13 residues long. The CDR3 is CASSSPRADTQYF. CDR3 DNA sequence: TGCGCCAGCAGCAGCCCGAGGGCAGATACGCAGTATTTT.

The table lists this clone with a few counts. This chain links TRBV6-6 with TRBJ1-1, with a weak D call TRBD1 (5 bases). With 4 bases removed from V and 5 bases from J, the gap between germline ends came to 14 bases. Per germline, CDR1 MNHNY and CDR2 SVGAGI (reference sequence). The CDR3 sequence is 14 residues long. CDR3 residues: CASSSLGGETEAFF. CDR3 in DNA: TGTGCCAGCAGTTCCCTCGGGGGGGAGACTGAAGCTTTCTTT.

The chain recombines TRBV7-6 with TRBJ2-2, with TRBD2 matching over 8 bases. The V segment lost 4 bases and the J segment 1 base; nucleotides outside the gene matches: 5. The V gene's germline CDR1 is SGHVS and CDR2 FNYEAQ. The CDR3 is 16 amino acids. CDR3 bases: TGTGCCAGCAGCTCCCAAGCGGGGGAGAACACCGGGGAGCTGTTTTTT. Amino acid sequence: CASSSQAGENTGELFF. The complete variable domain, with remaining parts taken from reference TRBV7-6 and TRBJ2-2, reads GAGVSQSPRYKVTKRGQDVALRCDPISGHVSLYWYRQALGQGPEFLTYFNYEAQQDKSGLPNDRFSAERPEGSISTLTIQRTEQRDSAMYRCASSSQAGENTGELFFGEGSRLTVL.

This clone appeared once. The chain carries TRBV11-2 and TRBJ1-6, with 7 bases matching TRBD1. Germline V gives CDR1 SGHAT, CDR2 FQNNGV. Trimming took 4 bases from V and 6 from J; bases not matched to a gene: 6. The CDR3 has 15 amino acids. The CDR3 DNA sequence: TGTGCCAGCAGCTCGGGACAGCTTAGTAATTCACCCCTCCACTTT. As protein: CASSSGQLSNSPLHF.

DNA for the CDR3: TGTGCCAGCTCACCTGGGCAGGGCCTGTCACCCCTCCACTTT. It specifies CASSPGQGLSPLHF. The chain joins TRBV18 to TRBJ1-6, with D tentatively TRBD1 (5 bases). The germline V and J ends were trimmed by 3 bases and 10 bases, with 13 bases remaining between them. The V gene's germline CDR1 is KGHSH and CDR2 LQKENI. The CDR3 runs to 14 residues.

This clone appeared a single time. The chain uses TRBV5-1 and TRBJ2-1; perhaps TRBD2 as D (5 bases). The V end lost 1 base, the J end lost 1 base, and 12 bases lay between the germline ends. CDR3 length equals 16 residues. Germline CDR1 and CDR2: SGHRS and YFSETQ. The CDR3, as DNA: TGCGCCAGCAGCTTGAGCCCGGGGTGGTCCTACAATGAGCAGTTCTTC. Translating gives CASSLSPGWSYNEQFF.